This note documents a single T cell receptor beta chain sequence. These data belong to a study of T cells after yellow fever vaccination. V shed 5 bases, J shed 8 bases, and the junction held 7 bases outside the gene matches. The CDR3 runs to 15 residues. Conversion of TCR transcripts into cDNA relied on 5'RACE template switching, which added a universal primer site and UMIs. A single record per CDR3 protein comes from TCRdb applying MiXCR to the 5' RACE reads. The sample holds 550,000 to 750,000 distinct CDR3 sequences; approximately 13% are singletons and the top ten take 11% to 15%. This clonotype was sampled from a young man who received the YFV17D yellow fever vaccine. The J gene is TRBJ2-1, the V gene TRBV12-3 or TRBV12-4; 12 nucleotides align to TRBD2. The sample was PBMCs, taken on the day of the yellow fever booster vaccination. CDR3 DNA: TGTGCCAGCAGTCCGACTAGCGGGAGAATAGATGAGCAGTTCTTC. As protein: CASSPTSGRIDEQFF.